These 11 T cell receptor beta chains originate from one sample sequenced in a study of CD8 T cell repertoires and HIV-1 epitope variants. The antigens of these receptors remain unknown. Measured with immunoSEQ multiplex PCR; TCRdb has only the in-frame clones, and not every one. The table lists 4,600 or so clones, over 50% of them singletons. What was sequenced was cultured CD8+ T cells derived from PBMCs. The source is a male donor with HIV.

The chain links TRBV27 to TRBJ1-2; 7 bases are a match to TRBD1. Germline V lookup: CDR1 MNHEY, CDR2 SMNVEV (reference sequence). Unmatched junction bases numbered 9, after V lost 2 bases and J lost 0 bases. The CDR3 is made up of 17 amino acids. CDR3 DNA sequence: TGTGCCAGCAGTTTAGCCCCCCGACAGGGAGCTAACTATGGCTACACCTTC. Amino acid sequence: CASSLAPRQGANYGYTF.

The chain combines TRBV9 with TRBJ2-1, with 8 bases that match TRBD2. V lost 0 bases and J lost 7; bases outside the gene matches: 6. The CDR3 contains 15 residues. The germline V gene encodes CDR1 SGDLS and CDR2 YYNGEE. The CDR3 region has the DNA TGTGCCAGCAGCGTAGAGCGAGCGGGGGAAAATGAGCAGTTCTTC. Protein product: CASSVERAGENEQFF.

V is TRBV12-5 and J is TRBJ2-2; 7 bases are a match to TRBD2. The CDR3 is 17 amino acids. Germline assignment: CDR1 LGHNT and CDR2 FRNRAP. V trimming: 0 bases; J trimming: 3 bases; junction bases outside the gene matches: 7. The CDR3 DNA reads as TGTGCTAGTGGTTTGGTACGGGGGGTGTATGACACCGGGGAGCTGTTTTTT. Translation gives CASGLVRGVYDTGELFF.

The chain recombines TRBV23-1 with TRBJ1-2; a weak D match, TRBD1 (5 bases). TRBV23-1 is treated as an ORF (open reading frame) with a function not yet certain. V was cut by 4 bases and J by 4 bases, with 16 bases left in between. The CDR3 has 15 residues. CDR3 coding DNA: TGCGCCAGCAGTCGGCCGGACCTGGGGCCCTATGGCTACACCTTC. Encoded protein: CASSRPDLGPYGYTF.

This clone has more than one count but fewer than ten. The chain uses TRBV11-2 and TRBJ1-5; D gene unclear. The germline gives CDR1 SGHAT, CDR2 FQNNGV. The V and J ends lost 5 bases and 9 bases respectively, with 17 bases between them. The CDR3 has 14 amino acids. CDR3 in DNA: TGTGCCAGCAGCCCCGACCCACTGGTCCGGCCCCAGCATTTT. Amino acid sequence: CASSPDPLVRPQHF.

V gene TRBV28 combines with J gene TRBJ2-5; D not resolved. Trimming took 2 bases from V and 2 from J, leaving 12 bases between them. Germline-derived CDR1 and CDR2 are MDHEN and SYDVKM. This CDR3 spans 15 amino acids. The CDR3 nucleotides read TGTGCCAGCAGTTTAGGGTTGGTCGAACAAGAGACCCAGTACTTC. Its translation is CASSLGLVEQETQYF.

Here the CDR3 reads CASSIEGQEINYGYTF. DNA for the CDR3: TGTGCCAGTAGTATAGAAGGGCAGGAAATTAACTATGGCTACACCTTC. V and J are TRBV19 and TRBJ1-2, with unresolved D. The CDR3 contains 16 residues. V shed 0 bases and J shed 1 base, with 12 bases lying between them. From germline, CDR1 is LNHDA and CDR2 SQIVND (reference sequence).

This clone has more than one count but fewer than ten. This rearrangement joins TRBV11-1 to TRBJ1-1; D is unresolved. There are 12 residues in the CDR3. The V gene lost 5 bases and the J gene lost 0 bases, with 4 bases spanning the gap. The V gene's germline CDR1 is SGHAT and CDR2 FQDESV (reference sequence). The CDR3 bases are TGTGCCAGCAGCCCCGTGAACACTGAAGCTTTCTTT. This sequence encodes CASSPVNTEAFF.

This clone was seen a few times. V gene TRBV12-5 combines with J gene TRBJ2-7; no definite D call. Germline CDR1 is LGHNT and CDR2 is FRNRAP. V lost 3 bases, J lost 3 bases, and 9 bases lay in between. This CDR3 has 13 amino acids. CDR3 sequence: CASGLDGSYEQYF. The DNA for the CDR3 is TGTGCTAGTGGTTTAGATGGCAGCTACGAGCAGTACTTC.

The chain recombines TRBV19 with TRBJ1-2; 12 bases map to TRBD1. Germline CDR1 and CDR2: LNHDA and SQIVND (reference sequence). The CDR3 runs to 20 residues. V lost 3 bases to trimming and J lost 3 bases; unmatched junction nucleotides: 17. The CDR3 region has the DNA TGTGCCAGTAGTATCCGGGAGGGACAGGGGGCCCCCCCCCTCGACTATGGCTACACCTTC. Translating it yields CASSIREGQGAPPLDYGYTF.

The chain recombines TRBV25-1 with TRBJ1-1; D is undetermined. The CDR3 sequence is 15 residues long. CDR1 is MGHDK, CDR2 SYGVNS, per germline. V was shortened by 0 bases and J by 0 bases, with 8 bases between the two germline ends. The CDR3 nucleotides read TGTGCCAGCAGTGAATATAAGGAAATGAACACTGAAGCTTTCTTT. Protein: CASSEYKEMNTEAFF. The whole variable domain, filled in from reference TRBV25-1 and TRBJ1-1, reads EADIYQTPRYLVIGTGKKITLECSQTMGHDKMYWYQQDPGMELHLIHYSYGVNSTEKGDLSSESTVSRIRTEHFPLTLESARPSHTSQYLCASSEYKEMNTEAFFGQGTRLTVV.